This T cell receptor beta chain was obtained from a study of blood T cells in healthy people across ages. This CDR3 is built from 13 residues. V was cut by 8 bases and J by 6 bases, with 17 bases left in between. Germline CDR1 is MNHNY and CDR2 is SVGAGI (reference sequence). A second PCR of about 6 to 12 cycles used a sample-barcoded 5' primer and a J-beta primer mix. MiXCR, run by TCRdb on the 5' RACE reads, gives a single entry per CDR3 protein. The sample yields 790,000 or so distinct CDR3 sequences, roughly 56% seen once. Sequenced: blood. V is TRBV6-6 and J is TRBJ2-7, with D possibly TRBD1 on 5 matching bases. The clonotype comes from a man aged 35 to 55 in good health. CDR3 bases: TGTGCCAGCCTCGAAGCAGGGTCGGCCGAGCAGTACTTC. It codes for CASLEAGSAEQYF.